This TCR beta chain was profiled in a study of T cells in Graves' hyperthyroidism and ophthalmopathy. As for the study in general: Peripheral blood was secured at the point of initial diagnosis, before any treatment. Broader study findings: Ophthalmopathy was identified by the model a median about seven months ahead of onset.

A Clinical Activity Score of at least 3, a NOSPECS grade of at least 4 and a duration under 3 months were recorded in the ophthalmopathy patients. This clonotype was detected many times. Its antigen remains unknown. This CDR3 has 14 amino acids. V was clipped by 1 base and J by 0 bases, with 7 bases between them. Germline V gene lookup returns CDR1 MNHNS and CDR2 SASEGT. RNA transcripts served as the template for amplifying TCR beta CDR3 regions. TCR CDR3 regions were first amplified by RT-PCR with HTBI primers. MiXCR was run by TCRdb on the multiplex PCR reads, yielding one entry per CDR3 protein. The sample includes 640,000 or so distinct CDR3 sequences, 14% of them seen just once.

The rearrangement uses TRBV6-1 and TRBJ2-7, with D perhaps matching TRBD2 (6 bases). Sequenced material: blood. This receptor was identified in a woman between 18 and 30 years old with Graves' ophthalmopathy. CDR3 sequence reads: CASSEVGGSYEQYF. CDR3 coding DNA: TGTGCCAGCAGTGAAGTGGGGGGCTCCTACGAGCAGTACTTC.